The TCR beta chain described here comes from a study of T cells after yellow fever vaccination. Study as a whole: Some fractions had low cell numbers, and these were prepared with SMART-Seq v4 Ultra Low Input.

The study made its TCR cDNA through 5'RACE template switching. That step introduced a universal primer site along with UMIs. Each CDR3 protein gets one entry after TCRdb re-called the 5' RACE reads with MiXCR. In the table there are more than 95,000 distinct CDR3 sequences, 7.5% to 10% of which are singletons. The CDR3 loop spans 13 amino acids. Germline assignment: CDR1 SQVTM and CDR2 ANQGSEA. The V and J ends lost 8 bases and 3 bases respectively, with 15 bases between them. As concerns this clonotype: Its antigen is still unknown.

General study findings and limits: On re-exposure, the response was weaker but peaked faster, at day 5 versus 15. Post-booster samples contained most primary-vaccination clones (approximately 96% CD4, roughly 88% CD8).

This sequence was found in a young man who received the YFV17D yellow fever vaccine. Sequenced here: CD8+ T cells sorted from PBMCs, sampled on the day of the yellow fever booster vaccination. The chain uses TRBV29-1 and TRBJ2-3; D possibly matches TRBD1 or TRBD2 (7 bases each). DNA for the CDR3: TGCAGCTCTGGGAGGGGGCCGACAGATACGCAGTATTTT. Translated, it gives CSSGRGPTDTQYF.